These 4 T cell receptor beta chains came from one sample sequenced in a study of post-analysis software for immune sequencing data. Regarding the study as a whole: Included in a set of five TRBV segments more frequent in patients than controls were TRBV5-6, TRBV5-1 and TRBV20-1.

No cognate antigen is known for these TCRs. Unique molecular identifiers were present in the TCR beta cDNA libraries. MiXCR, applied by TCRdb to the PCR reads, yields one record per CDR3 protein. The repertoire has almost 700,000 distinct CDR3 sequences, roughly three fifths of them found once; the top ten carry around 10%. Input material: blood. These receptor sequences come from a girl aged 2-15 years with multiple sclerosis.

This CDR3 is CASSPTGFLFF. The CDR3, as DNA: TGTGCCAGCAGCCCGACAGGTTTTTTGTTCTTC. V gene TRBV7-9 combines with J gene TRBJ2-1, with a weak D call TRBD1 (6 bases). This CDR3 region has 11 residues. Trimming removed 5 bases from V and 15 bases from J, with 14 bases in between. The V gene's germline CDR1 is SEHNR and CDR2 FQNEAQ (reference sequence). Filled out from reference TRBV7-9 and TRBJ2-1, the complete variable domain reads DTGVSQNPRHKITKRGQNVTFRCDPISEHNRLYWYRQTLGQGPEFLTYFQNEAQLEKSRLLSDRFSAERPKGSFSTLEIQRTEQGDSAMYLCASSPTGFLFFGPGTRLTVL.

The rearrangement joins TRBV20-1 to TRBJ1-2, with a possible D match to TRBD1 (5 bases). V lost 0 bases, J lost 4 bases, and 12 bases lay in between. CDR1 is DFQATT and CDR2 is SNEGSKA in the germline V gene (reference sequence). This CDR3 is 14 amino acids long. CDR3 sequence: CSARDDQGAYGYTF. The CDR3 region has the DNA TGCAGTGCTAGAGATGACCAGGGTGCCTATGGCTACACCTTC.

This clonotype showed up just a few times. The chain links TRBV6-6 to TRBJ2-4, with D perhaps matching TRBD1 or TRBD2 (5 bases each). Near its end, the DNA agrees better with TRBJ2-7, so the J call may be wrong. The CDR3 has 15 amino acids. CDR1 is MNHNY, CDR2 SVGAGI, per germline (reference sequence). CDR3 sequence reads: CASSFSGTDFYEQYF. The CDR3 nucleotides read TGTGCCAGCAGTTTCTCCGGGACGGACTTTTACGAGCAGTACTTC.

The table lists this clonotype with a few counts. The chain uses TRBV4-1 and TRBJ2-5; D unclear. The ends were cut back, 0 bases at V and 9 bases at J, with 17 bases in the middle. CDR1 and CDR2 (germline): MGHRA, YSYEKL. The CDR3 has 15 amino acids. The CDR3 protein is CASSQDGGLPGPQYF. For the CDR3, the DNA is TGCGCCAGCAGCCAAGACGGTGGGCTACCTGGGCCCCAGTACTTC.